This section outlines one T cell receptor beta chain sequence together with its context. This CDR3 has 15 residues. Germline CDR1 SGHTA, CDR2 FQGNSA. With 3 bases removed from V and 1 base from J, the gap between germline ends came to 12 bases. These data come from a study of shared clonotypes between healthy human individuals. Execution of the assay was at deep level. Measured with immunoSEQ multiplex PCR; TCRdb has only the in-frame clones, and not every one. The sample lists 650,000 to 750,000 clones; 72% were seen once. The chain employs TRBV7-2 and TRBJ1-2; D is possibly TRBD1 (5 bases). Sequencing was performed on memory CD4+ T cells sorted from blood. Subset in this sample: CD45RA-negative fraction. This sequence originates from a woman aged 25 to 39 in good health. The CDR3 sequence is CASSFPGRDNYGYTF. The DNA of the CDR3 is TGTGCCAGCAGCTTCCCGGGACGGGATAACTATGGCTACACCTTC.